This T cell receptor (beta chain) was documented in a study of shared clonotypes between healthy human individuals (TCRdb year 2020). With regard to the full study: The cohort included three men and a couple of women between 18 and 49 years of age. For each donor, three plates each were used for CD4 naive and CD4 memory, two plates were used for CD8 naive, and one plate was used for CD8 memory. To estimate repertoire size and how much clonotypes are shared between individuals, the study performed deep sequencing of blood TCR repertoires from a few healthy adults. Libraries were prepared and TCR repertoires were sequenced by different laboratories using diverse techniques, in order to increase sequencing depth and limit assay-specific biases. Each donor's leukapheresis produced roughly between roughly 0.94 and 9.5 billion PBMCs. What the authors observed across the whole study: Because the study included only a small number of donors, the genetic and exposure-history diversity represented was limited. Compared with non-shared clonotypes, the clonotypes found in all four sorted-subset donors had higher generation probabilities. Based on pairwise subsampling, the degree of clonotype sharing among donors was expected to be affected by sequencing depth. Across a handful of donors, approximately 5% of naive CD4, roughly 3.8% of naive CD8, 2.3% of memory CD4, and 0.4% to 0.45% of memory CD8 clonotypes were shared. Rarefaction of sorted-subset datasets indicated incomplete sequencing despite the large sequencing depth. Only blood was sampled, and tissue TCR repertoires likely differ from those in blood. Estimated clonotype richness was generally larger for naive than for memory subsets.

Of note for this clone: The antigen it binds to is not known. Base-call qualities are not available, and no considerably larger clone is one nucleotide away.

Healthy HIV-negative adults with no recently reported acute infections or vaccinations were included as donors. Every donor was a Caucasian adult residing in Nashville, Tennessee, USA. CD4+ T cells were enriched through magnetic negative selection, after which naive cells were positively selected on CD45RA and the remaining negative fraction served as the memory subset. After blood collection by leukapheresis, PBMCs were isolated using Ficoll-Histopaque density gradient centrifugation and then cryopreserved in the vapor phase of liquid nitrogen. Purity and quantity of every magnetically sorted T cell population were checked by analytical flow cytometry. Each sorted fraction had its genomic DNA isolated and then quantified by UV absorbance on a Nanodrop 2000c. TCR CDR3 regions were amplified from genomic DNA by multiplex PCR using the deep immunoSEQ assay. For each cell subset, the extracted genomic DNA was distributed evenly across all wells of several immunoSEQ 96-well plates, and each plate served as one replicate. For sorted subsets, each replicate PCR was loaded with approximately 200 ng genomic DNA, equivalent to 25,000 to 35,000 T cell genomes. Purified libraries were quantified with a Qubit 3.0 fluorometer, sized on a Bioanalyzer 2100, and re-quantified with the KAPA Library Quantification kit. A separate single-read 150-cycle Illumina NextSeq 550 flow cell was used to sequence each immunoSEQ 96-well plate. On the authors' methods: Because the immunoSEQ output held only junctional sequences and lacked quality scores, the filtering could not match the filtering applied to full-length reads. To assign V/J genes and CDR3, sequences were annotated using PyIR, a Python wrapper for IgBLAST v1.9, with IMGT germline references. Reads were removed for weak V/J assignments (E-value above 1e-6), missing CDR3, stop codons, out-of-frame junctions, or ambiguous translated residues. V3J clonotypes were defined as sequences sharing the same inferred V gene, J gene, and CDR3 amino acid sequence. Percentage overlap between repertoires was calculated by dividing the number of shared unique clonotypes by the size of the smaller repertoire. RTK rarefaction, the Chao1 estimator, and Recon v2.1 estimates of unobserved clonotypes were used to assess repertoire richness. For all TCRbeta clonotypes obtained by the gDNA method from a handful of donors, generation probabilities were computed with OLGA. TCRdb retrieved this table from immuneACCESS and kept in-frame rearrangements only. Not all clones are present; in checked studies, unresolved V genes account for under half, and no reason is known for the remainder. Clone size and the V and J calls come from that table; the DNA yielded D and trimming. Within this sample are approximately 2.5 million clones, with 80% to 95% of them counted one time only. The top ten constitute around 0.4% of the sample.

The sequencing input was naive CD4+ T cells from PBMCs. The cell subset or site label on this specimen signifies: CD45RA+ positively selected. The TCR was taken from a man between 18 and 29 years old in good health. Some clones in this sample may be carry-over from other donors' samples.

The encoded CDR3 is CASSLAGTGRGEQFF. The bases read TGTGCCAGCAGCTTAGCTGGGACGGGGAGAGGTGAGCAGTTCTTC. The rearranged chain carries TRBV7-2 and TRBJ2-1; the D call is tentative, TRBD1 or TRBD2, as each matches 5 bases. CDR1 SGHTA and CDR2 FQGNSA are derived from the germline V gene. Trimming removed 0 bases from V and 9 bases from J, leaving 15 bases between the germline ends. Reading from cysteine to phenylalanine, the CDR3 counts 15 amino acids. Only the CDR3 part of the read is kept: 45 bases, read in frame from the first base.